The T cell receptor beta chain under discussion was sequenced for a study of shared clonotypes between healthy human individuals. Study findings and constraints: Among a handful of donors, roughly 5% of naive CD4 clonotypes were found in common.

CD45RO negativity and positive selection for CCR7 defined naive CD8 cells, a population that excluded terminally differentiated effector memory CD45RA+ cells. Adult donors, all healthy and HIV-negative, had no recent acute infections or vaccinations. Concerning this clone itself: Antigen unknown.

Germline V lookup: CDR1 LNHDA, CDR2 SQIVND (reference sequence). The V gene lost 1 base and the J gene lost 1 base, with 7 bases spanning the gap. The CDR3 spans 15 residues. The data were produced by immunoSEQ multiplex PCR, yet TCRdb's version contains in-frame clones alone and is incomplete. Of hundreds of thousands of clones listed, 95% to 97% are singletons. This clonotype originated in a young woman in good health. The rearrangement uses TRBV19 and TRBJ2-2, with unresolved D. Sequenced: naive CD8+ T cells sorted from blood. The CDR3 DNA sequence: TGTGCCAGTAGTATAGTTTCAGGGAACACCGGGGAGCTGTTTTTT. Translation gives CASSIVSGNTGELFF.